This T cell receptor (beta chain) was sequenced during a study of blood T cell repertoires in COVID-19 (TCRdb year 2020). In the study overall: Collaborator samples came from the United States, Italy and Spain and covered acute and convalescent phases of COVID-19. Where available, HLA class I and class II types were obtained from metadata supplied by the sample provider rather than from assay-based typing. The repertoires were made available in a free public database intended to serve as a resource for research on the immune response to SARS-CoV-2. Samples came from the ongoing ImmuneRACE study (first 160 participants) plus 1,254 subjects from 6 global collaborators. The prospective study material was composed of cDNA or gDNA derived from T cells, B-cell-depleted T cells, or PBMCs. Nearly every sample came with metadata listing a de-identified subject ID, COVID-19 status, age in years and sex. The dataset comprised deeply sampled blood TCRbeta repertoires from subjects exposed to, actively infected with, or recovered from COVID-19.

One collaborating source in Seattle enrolled patients while the patients were actively infected and followed the patients over time throughout the course of disease. Each collaborating institution followed its own protocols to collect whole blood in K2EDTA tubes. For TCRbeta analysis, collaborators shipped samples as frozen whole blood, isolated PBMCs, or DNA extracted from either of those sample types. Notes on this clone: The antigen it binds to is not known. Qualities for individual bases were not recorded, and no much larger clone is one base off.

CDR1 and CDR2, per the germline V gene (reference sequence), are LGHDT and YNNKEL. The CDR3, cysteine through phenylalanine, is 19 amino acids long. This entry keeps only the CDR3 DNA: 57 bases, framed from base 1. Here V drops 6 bases and J drops 0 bases, and the junction holds 11 bases not matched to any gene. Results and caveats for the whole study, not just this receptor: How much clinical and demographic metadata was included differed by source and by participant, and the metadata was provided uncurated.

The immunoSEQ Assay, a bias-controlled multiplex PCR, was used to amplify TCRbeta CDR3 regions from genomic DNA. On the authors' methods: Within the assay, amplification of reference gene primers was used to estimate how many nucleated cells each sample contained. Sequence reads were collapsed and filtered to measure the absolute abundance of every unique TCRbeta CDR3 rearrangement. Productive Simpson clonality was computed per sample as the square root of Simpson's diversity index over productive rearrangements. This immuneACCESS table, as held by TCRdb, lists in-frame sequences with V and J called but not all clones. Of the missing ones, under half trace to an unresolved V gene in checked studies; the others have no known cause. That table furnishes V, J and clone size, whereas the DNA furnished D and trimming. The sample table contains roughly 480,000 clones; only one count was recorded for 89% of them. Clones ranked in the top ten supply around 0.95% of the sample.

The sequence links TRBV3-1 (or the pseudogene TRBV3-2) to TRBJ2-6; 10 bases in between match TRBD1. Sequences were obtained from peripheral blood. The receptor was derived from a man aged 18 to 29 with COVID-19, enrolled during active disease. The CDR3 region reads CASRQGPGQGNSGANVLTF. The sequence in DNA is TGTGCCAGCAGGCAGGGGCCGGGACAGGGGAACTCTGGGGCCAACGTCCTGACTTTC.